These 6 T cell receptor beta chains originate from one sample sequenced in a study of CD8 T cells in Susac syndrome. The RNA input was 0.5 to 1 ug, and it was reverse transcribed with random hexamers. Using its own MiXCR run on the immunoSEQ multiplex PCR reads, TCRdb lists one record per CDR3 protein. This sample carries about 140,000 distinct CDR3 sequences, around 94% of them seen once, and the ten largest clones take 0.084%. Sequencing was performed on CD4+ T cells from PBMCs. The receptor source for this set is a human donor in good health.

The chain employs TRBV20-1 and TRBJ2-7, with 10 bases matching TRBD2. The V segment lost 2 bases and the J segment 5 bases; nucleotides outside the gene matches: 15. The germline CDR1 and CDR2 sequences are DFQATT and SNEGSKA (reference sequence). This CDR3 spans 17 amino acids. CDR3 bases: TGCAGTGCTAGACGCCCTAGCGGGAGACTCAGGGACGACGAGCAGTACTTC. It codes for CSARRPSGRLRDDEQYF.

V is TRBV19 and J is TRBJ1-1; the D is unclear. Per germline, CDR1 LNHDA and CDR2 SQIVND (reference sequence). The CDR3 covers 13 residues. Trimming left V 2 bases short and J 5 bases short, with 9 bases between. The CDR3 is CASSIPGWTEAFF. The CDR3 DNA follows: TGTGCCAGTAGTATACCTGGGTGGACTGAAGCTTTCTTT.

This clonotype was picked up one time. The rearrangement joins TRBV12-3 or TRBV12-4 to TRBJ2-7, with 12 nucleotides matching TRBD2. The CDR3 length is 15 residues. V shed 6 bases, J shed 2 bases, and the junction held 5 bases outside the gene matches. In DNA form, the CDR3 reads TGTGCCAGCAGGTCACTAGCGGGAGGCCCCTACGAGCAGTACTTC. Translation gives CASRSLAGGPYEQYF.

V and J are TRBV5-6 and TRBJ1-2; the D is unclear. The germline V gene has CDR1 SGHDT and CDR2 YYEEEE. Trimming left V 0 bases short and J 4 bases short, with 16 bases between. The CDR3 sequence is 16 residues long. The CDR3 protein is CASSLALSQAAYGYTF. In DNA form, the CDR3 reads TGTGCCAGCAGCTTGGCTCTGTCGCAGGCTGCCTATGGCTACACCTTC.

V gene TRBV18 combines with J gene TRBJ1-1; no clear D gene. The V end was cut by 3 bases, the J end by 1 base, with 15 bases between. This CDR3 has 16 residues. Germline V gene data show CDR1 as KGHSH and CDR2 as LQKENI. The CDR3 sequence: CASSPNDRVRNTEAFF. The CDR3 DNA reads TGTGCCAGCTCACCGAATGACCGGGTGAGGAACACTGAAGCTTTCTTT.

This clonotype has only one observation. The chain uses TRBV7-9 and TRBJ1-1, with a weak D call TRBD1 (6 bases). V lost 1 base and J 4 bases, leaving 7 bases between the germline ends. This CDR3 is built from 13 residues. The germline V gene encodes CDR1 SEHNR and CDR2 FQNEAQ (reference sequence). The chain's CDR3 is CASSLEGVTEAFF. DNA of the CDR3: TGTGCCAGCAGCTTAGAGGGGGTCACTGAAGCTTTCTTT.